The next 17 T cell receptor beta chains were all read from a single sample in a study of blood T cell repertoires in COVID-19 (dated by TCRdb to the early 2020s). Libraries were prepared through the immunoSEQ multiplex PCR assay. Here the immuneACCESS table is served through TCRdb, limited to in-frame sequences with V and J called. Missing clones are a known gap in these copies; in checked studies unresolved V genes cover under half, and the rest lacks a known reason. The sample contains approximately 240,000 clones, 84% of them found a single time. The ten top clones hold less than 4.5% of the sample. Sequenced input: peripheral blood. Every receptor here comes from a man aged 50 to 59 with acute or convalescent COVID-19.

Here the CDR3 DNA reads TGTGCCAGCAGCAAGGACTACTCCCAAGAGACCCAGTACTTC. Translated: CASSKDYSQETQYF. This chain connects TRBV5-4 to TRBJ2-5, with D perhaps TRBD2 (6 bases). The germline gives CDR1 SGHNT, CDR2 YYREEE (reference sequence). Trimming shortened V by 4 bases and J by 1 base, and 11 bases separated the two germline ends. CDR3 length: 14 amino acids.

The rearrangement links TRBV13 to TRBJ2-5; TRBD1 matches at 11 bases. The CDR3 runs to 17 residues. V lost 5 bases, J lost 3 bases, and 11 bases stayed unmatched. Germline V CDR1 and CDR2: PRHDT, FYEKMQ (reference sequence). CDR3 bases: TGTGCCAGCAGCCCTAGGACAGGGGGCGCCCCCAAAGAGACCCAGTACTTC. Its translation is CASSPRTGGAPKETQYF.

This clone turned up a few times. The rearrangement links TRBV27 to TRBJ1-5; TRBD1 aligns across 8 bases. Germline CDR1 is MNHEY and CDR2 is SMNVEV (reference sequence). Trimming took 5 bases from V and 1 from J; bases not matched to a gene: 13. The CDR3 consists of 18 residues. The CDR3 reads CASSAQGQGGYSNQPQHF. Written as DNA, the CDR3 is TGTGCCAGCAGTGCCCAAGGACAGGGTGGATACAGCAATCAGCCCCAGCATTTT.

This clone was counted between two and nine times. The chain combines TRBV20-1 with TRBJ1-2; D not certain. V lost 5 bases, J lost 5 bases, and 9 bases lay in between. CDR3 length: 11 amino acids. Germline CDR1 and CDR2: DFQATT and SNEGSKA (reference sequence). The CDR3 sequence is CSAPNRYGYTF. The CDR3, as DNA: TGCAGTGCTCCTAACAGATATGGCTACACCTTC.

The chain is built from TRBV28 and TRBJ1-4, with D perhaps matching TRBD1 (5 bases). The CDR3 has 16 residues. V lost 6 bases and J 5 bases, leaving 19 bases between the germline ends. CDR1 MDHEN and CDR2 SYDVKM come from the germline V gene. The CDR3 coding sequence is TGTGCCAGCAGCTGGCTCTCGGGGGGGGGAAATGAAAAACTGTTTTTT. Its protein is CASSWLSGGGNEKLFF.

The gene calls are TRBV5-4 and TRBJ1-5; D ambiguous. Trimming pared 2 bases from V and 0 bases from J, leaving 9 bases between. CDR3 length: 15 amino acids. Germline V gives CDR1 SGHNT, CDR2 YYREEE (reference sequence). Here the CDR3 reads CASSFGGDSNQPQHF. In DNA form, the CDR3 reads TGTGCCAGCAGCTTTGGCGGGGATAGCAATCAGCCCCAGCATTTT.

V gene TRBV4-2 combines with J gene TRBJ2-5; possible D gene TRBD2, 5 bases. Trimming pared 0 bases from V and 2 bases from J, leaving 13 bases between. Germline-derived CDR1 and CDR2 are LGHNA and YNFKEQ. This CDR3 spans 16 amino acids. The CDR3 sequence is CASSQDAREWQETQYF. The CDR3 bases are TGTGCCAGCAGCCAAGATGCGAGGGAGTGGCAAGAGACCCAGTACTTC.

The chain combines TRBV19 with TRBJ1-2, with 10 positions matching TRBD1. The CDR3 has 12 amino acids. Looked up from germline, CDR1 is LNHDA and CDR2 is SQIVND (reference sequence). The V segment lost 4 bases and the J segment 13 bases; nucleotides outside the gene matches: 6. The CDR3 DNA reads as TGTGCCAGTAGTACAAGGACAGGGGGAGGCACCTTC. Amino acid sequence: CASSTRTGGGTF. Using reference TRBV19 and TRBJ1-2 for the parts outside the CDR3, the full variable domain is DGGITQSPKYLFRKEGQNVTLSCEQNLNHDAMYWYRQDPGQGLRLIYYSQIVNDFQKGDIAEGYSVSREKKESFPLTVTSAQKNPTAFYLCASSTRTGGGTFGSGTRLTVV.

This chain uses TRBV19 with TRBJ1-5; 7 bases map to TRBD1. The CDR3 loop spans 15 amino acids. Trimming cost V 7 bases and J 6 bases; bases outside gene matches: 12. Germline V CDR1 and CDR2: LNHDA, SQIVND (reference sequence). The CDR3 here is CASNPDRVRSQPQHF. CDR3 nucleotide sequence: TGTGCCAGTAACCCCGACAGGGTTCGAAGTCAGCCCCAGCATTTT.

The CDR3 here is CASSWLYKSSYEQYF. The CDR3 nucleotides are TGTGCCAGCAGTTGGTTGTATAAGAGCTCCTACGAGCAGTACTTC. The chain is built from TRBV6-5 and TRBJ2-7; D ambiguous. The germline gives CDR1 MNHEY, CDR2 SVGAGI. The CDR3 spans 15 residues. The germline V and J ends were trimmed by 4 bases and 0 bases, with 13 bases remaining between them.

The chain employs TRBV18 and TRBJ2-1; TRBD1 matches 8 bases. The CDR3 is 13 residues long. V trimming: 6 bases; J trimming: 9 bases; junction bases outside the gene matches: 7. Germline V CDR1 and CDR2: KGHSH, LQKENI. The CDR3 here is CASSQGAPAEQFF. In DNA, the CDR3 is TGTGCCAGCTCGCAGGGGGCGCCGGCTGAGCAGTTCTTC. Full variable domain (rest looked up from reference TRBV18 and TRBJ2-1): NAGVMQNPRHLVRRRGQEARLRCSPMKGHSHVYWYRQLPEEGLKFMVYLQKENIIDESGMPKERFSAEFPKEGPSILRIQQVVRGDSAAYFCASSQGAPAEQFFGPGTRLTVL.

The chain is built from TRBV24-1 and TRBJ2-2; 8 bases are a match to TRBD1. Germline values: CDR1 KGHDR, CDR2 SFDVKD. The V segment lost 8 bases and the J segment 8 bases; nucleotides outside the gene matches: 6. This CDR3 comprises 13 residues. CDR3 amino acids: CATKPGGSGELFF. The CDR3 DNA is TGTGCCACCAAGCCAGGGGGCTCTGGGGAGCTGTTTTTT.

The genes are TRBV12-5 and TRBJ2-2; 9 nucleotides agree with TRBD1. Unmatched junction bases numbered 6, after V lost 0 bases and J lost 7 bases. Looked up from germline, CDR1 is LGHNT and CDR2 is FRNRAP. The CDR3 loop spans 16 amino acids. The CDR3 loop reads CASGLVMNRGRGELFF. For the CDR3, the DNA is TGTGCTAGTGGTTTGGTAATGAACAGGGGGCGCGGGGAGCTGTTTTTT.

The V and J genes are TRBV4-1 and TRBJ1-2; D unresolved. The germline CDR1 and CDR2 sequences are MGHRA and YSYEKL. V was shortened by 2 bases and J by 1 base, with 11 bases between the two germline ends. This CDR3 comprises 15 residues. The CDR3 loop is CASSQLALFNYGYTF. The CDR3 bases are TGCGCCAGCAGCCAACTAGCGCTATTTAACTATGGCTACACCTTC.

This clone was recorded only once. The rearrangement uses TRBV7-2 and TRBJ1-2; D possibly corresponds to TRBD1 (5 bases). Germline-derived CDR1 and CDR2 are SGHTA and FQGNSA. Trimming removed 4 bases at V and 2 bases at J, with 8 bases between. The CDR3 is 13 residues long. The CDR3 region is CASSSDSNYGYTF. The CDR3 DNA reads TGTGCCAGCAGCTCCGACAGCAACTATGGCTACACCTTC.

The CDR3 DNA is TGTGCCAGCAGCACAGGGGGTTTACAGTACTTC. Protein product: CASSTGGLQYF. The rearrangement uses TRBV7-6 and TRBJ2-4, with 8 positions matching TRBD1. This CDR3 comprises 11 residues. V lost 5 bases and J lost 13; bases outside the gene matches: 4. Germline values: CDR1 SGHVS, CDR2 FNYEAQ.

The J gene is TRBJ1-2, the V gene TRBV15; TRBD1 is a possible D gene (5 bases). The V gene's germline CDR1 is LNHNV and CDR2 YYDKDF (reference sequence). CDR3 length: 14 amino acids. Trimming cost V 0 bases and J 8 bases, with 13 bases left between them. The chain's CDR3 is CATSRDSGGWGYTF. Written as DNA, the CDR3 is TGTGCCACCAGCAGAGATTCCGGGGGTTGGGGCTACACCTTC.